A single sample is the source of the 11 T cell receptor beta chains below, sequenced in a study of blood T cell repertoires in COVID-19. Sequencing used immunoSEQ multiplex PCR; TCRdb keeps in-frame clones, though not all of them. This repertoire shows about 480,000 clones, around 89% found once; its top ten account for 1.5% to 2%. Material for sequencing was PBMCs or T cells enriched from blood (not recorded which). The source is a woman aged 40 to 50 who had recovered from COVID-19.

This clone occurred once. V and J are TRBV6-1 and TRBJ1-2; 7 positions match TRBD1. The CDR3 covers 15 residues. Germline lookup yields CDR1 MNHNS and CDR2 SASEGT. Trimming removed 2 bases from V and 6 bases from J; junction bases left unmatched: 9. CDR3 sequence: CASSERAGTVNGYTF. CDR3 DNA sequence: TGTGCCAGCAGTGAACGGGCCGGGACAGTAAATGGCTACACCTTC.

The V and J genes are TRBV18 and TRBJ1-1, with TRBD1 matching 8 bases. This CDR3 is built from 17 residues. V gave up 1 base and J gave up 0 bases; unmatched junction bases: 7. Germline V gene sequence: CDR1 KGHSH, CDR2 LQKENI. The CDR3 here is CASSPLGQGGMNTEAFF. DNA for the CDR3: TGTGCCAGCTCACCACTCGGACAGGGCGGGATGAACACTGAAGCTTTCTTT.

This chain links TRBV7-2 with TRBJ2-3; the D is unclear. This CDR3 is built from 13 residues. Per germline, CDR1 SGHTA and CDR2 FQGNSA. V lost 4 bases and J 4 bases, leaving 9 bases between the germline ends. CDR3 coding DNA: TGTGCCAGCAGCTCCTCTTTTCCAGATACGCAGTATTTT. This translates into CASSSSFPDTQYF.

V and J are TRBV27 and TRBJ1-1, with D possibly TRBD1 on 5 matching bases. CDR3 length: 15 amino acids. Trimming shortened V by 4 bases and J by 4 bases, and 16 bases separated the two germline ends. Germline CDR1 is MNHEY and CDR2 is SMNVEV (reference sequence). The CDR3 sequence: CASSWGRESLTEAFF. The DNA of the CDR3 is TGTGCCAGCAGTTGGGGCAGGGAAAGTCTCACTGAAGCTTTCTTT.

The gene calls are TRBV18 and TRBJ1-6; TRBD1 aligns across 10 bases. Unmatched junction bases numbered 9, after V lost 6 bases and J lost 10 bases. Germline assignment: CDR1 KGHSH and CDR2 LQKENI. This CDR3 spans 15 amino acids. In DNA, the CDR3 is TGTGCCAGCTCCCCCCTCGGGACAGGGGAATCACCCCTCCACTTT. This codes for CASSPLGTGESPLHF. The variable domain in full, with the rest retrieved from reference TRBV18 and TRBJ1-6, is NAGVMQNPRHLVRRRGQEARLRCSPMKGHSHVYWYRQLPEEGLKFMVYLQKENIIDESGMPKERFSAEFPKEGPSILRIQQVVRGDSAAYFCASSPLGTGESPLHFGNGTRLTVT.

The CDR3 DNA follows: TGTGCCAGCAGCTCACAGGGGCTTGGCTATGGCTACACCTTC. Amino acid sequence: CASSSQGLGYGYTF. The rearrangement uses TRBV27 and TRBJ1-2; TRBD1 matches at 7 bases. Germline trimming cut 6 bases from V and 4 bases from J; bases unmatched to any gene: 8. Germline CDR1 MNHEY, CDR2 SMNVEV (reference sequence). CDR3 length: 14 amino acids.

The genes are TRBV7-9 and TRBJ1-4; possibly TRBD1 for D (6 bases). V gave up 6 bases and J gave up 5 bases, with 16 bases separating them. There are 15 residues in the CDR3. CDR1 and CDR2 from the germline V gene are SEHNR and FQNEAQ (reference sequence). CDR3 protein: CASSRRDTKNEKLFF. Written as DNA, the CDR3 is TGTGCCAGCAGTCGTAGGGACACCAAAAATGAAAAACTGTTTTTT.

The chain is built from TRBV19 and TRBJ2-1; 10 nucleotides agree with TRBD2. The CDR3 loop spans 13 amino acids. J lost 7 bases, V lost 3 bases, and 0 bases had no gene match. CDR1 and CDR2 from the germline V gene are LNHDA and SQIVND (reference sequence). The CDR3 loop is CASSMTSGNEQFF. In nucleotides, the CDR3 is TGTGCCAGTAGTATGACTAGCGGGAATGAGCAGTTCTTC.

V and J are TRBV6-5 and TRBJ2-1, with D unclear. The CDR3 contains 11 residues. Germline values: CDR1 MNHEY, CDR2 SVGAGI. Trimming cost V 7 bases and J 3 bases, with 4 bases left between them. The CDR3 sequence is CASTGYNEQFF. The CDR3 region has the DNA TGTGCCAGCACAGGCTACAATGAGCAGTTCTTC.

This rearrangement joins TRBV5-1 to TRBJ2-3, with a weak D call TRBD2 (6 bases). Trimming pared 7 bases from V and 6 bases from J, leaving 15 bases between. This CDR3 contains 13 residues. Germline values: CDR1 SGHRS, CDR2 YFSETQ. DNA of the CDR3: TGCGCCAGCGGACTACCATCCGCGGATACGCAGTATTTT. Its translation: CASGLPSADTQYF.

V and J are TRBV24-1 and TRBJ1-1; 7 nucleotides agree with TRBD1. After removal of 9 bases from V and 3 bases from J, the junction contained 6 bases not matched to a gene. This CDR3 is 13 amino acids long. CDR1 is KGHDR, CDR2 SFDVKD, per germline. CDR3 sequence (DNA): TGTGCCACCTCCGGGGACAGCTACACTGAAGCTTTCTTT. It specifies CATSGDSYTEAFF.